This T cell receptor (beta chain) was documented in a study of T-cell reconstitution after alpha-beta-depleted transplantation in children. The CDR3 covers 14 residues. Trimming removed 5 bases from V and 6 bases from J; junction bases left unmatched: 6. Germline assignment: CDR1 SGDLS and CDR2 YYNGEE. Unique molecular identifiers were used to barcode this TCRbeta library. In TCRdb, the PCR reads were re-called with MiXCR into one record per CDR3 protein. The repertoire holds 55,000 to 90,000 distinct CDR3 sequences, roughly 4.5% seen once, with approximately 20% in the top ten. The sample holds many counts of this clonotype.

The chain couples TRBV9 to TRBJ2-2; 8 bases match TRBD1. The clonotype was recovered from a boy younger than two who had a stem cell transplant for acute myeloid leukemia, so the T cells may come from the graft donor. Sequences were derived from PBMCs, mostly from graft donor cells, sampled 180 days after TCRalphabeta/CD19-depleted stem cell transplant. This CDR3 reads CASRHGQGSGELFF. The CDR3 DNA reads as TGTGCCAGCAGACATGGACAGGGATCCGGGGAGCTGTTTTTT.